This TCR beta chain was captured by sequencing in a study of CD8 T cells in Susac syndrome (dated by TCRdb to the late 2010s). Some background on the complete study: Of the Susac syndrome patients who were sequenced, about eight were in clinical remission while roughly six had clinically active disease. At blood withdrawal, Susac syndrome patients were either therapy-naive, taking corticosteroids (in some cases with IVIg as well), or taking IVIg alone. Whether CD8+ T cell activation and differentiation in Susac syndrome was antigen driven was tested using repertoire sequencing. Clonality of the CD8+ T cell repertoire was compared between more than 9 healthy donors, around 14 Susac syndrome patients and some 15 multiple sclerosis patients. General conclusions and limits of the study: Susac syndrome CD8+ repertoires showed clonal expansion, highest in CD8+ TEMRA cells and greater in clinically active than remitting patients. In the total CD8+ and CD8+ TEMRA repertoires, 15 to 20 and five Susac-specific public clones, respectively, were identified. The study acknowledged that relatively few individuals were included in the TCR sequencing and HLA analysis.

High-throughput TCR beta sequencing profiled peripheral blood CD8+ and CD4+ T cells from healthy donors, Susac syndrome patients and multiple sclerosis patients. The Susac syndrome patients fulfilled recently defined diagnostic criteria for definite or probable disease. Bulk CD8+ and CD4+ T cells were purified by magnetic negative isolation, whereas CD8+ TEMRA cells were enriched by FACS. Blood was collected in EDTA tubes and processed within 24 hours, with PBMCs isolated through density gradient centrifugation. PBMCs intended for TCR sequencing were frozen in liquid nitrogen and were later thawed in a 37 degrees C water bath. Purity of sorted or isolated CD4+, CD8+ and CD8+ TEMRA cells was at least 90%. About this clonotype: The antigen it binds to is not known. Per-base quality was not reported, and no clone a single base away is much larger than it.

V is pared back by 4 bases and J by 0 bases, with 16 bases lying between the germline termini. For CDR1 and CDR2, the germline V gene lists SGHDT and YYEEEE. The CDR3 runs 16 residues from the cysteine to the phenylalanine. Only the CDR3 portion is preserved as DNA: 48 bases, with reading frame beginning at the first base. RNA was extracted using the RNeasy kit, and roughly 0.45 to 1 ug of the RNA was reverse transcribed with random hexamers. The immunoSEQ multiplex PCR assay, which covers 54 Vbeta and 13 Jbeta segments, was used to amplify TCR beta CDR3 regions. PCR amplification bias was corrected by using a synthetic template baseline for primer optimization and computational correction. Concerning the study's data processing: Reads were annotated to V, D and J genes according to IMGT and were analyzed with immunoSEQ Analyzer, with only productive sequences retained. Clonality was calculated as one minus the Shannon entropy normalized by log2 of the number of productive unique sequences. Public and private clones were assessed among the 100 most prevalent clones of each patient and control. Clones were defined as Susac-specific if absent from the healthy and MS cohorts, from approximately 1,100 published viral clones and from other ImmuneACCESS disease sequences. TCRdb reprocessing: public reads trimmed at Q25 with fastp, clones called with MiXCR, in-frame beta chains kept. Each CDR3 protein gets just one entry, which takes the most common genes and DNA from the rows behind it. The V and J calls come from TCRdb's annotation, not from the publication. The sample table records around 69,000 distinct CDR3 sequences; roughly 92% of these occur just once. The top ten clones comprise roughly 0.45% of the sample.

The clonotype was recovered from a human donor with Susac syndrome. The chain uses TRBV5-6 and TRBJ1-1, with TRBD1 tentatively as D gene (6 bases match). The sample was CD8+ T cells from PBMCs. The DNA is TGTGCCAGCAGCCCCCTGACAGGAGAGGTGAACACTGAAGCTTTCTTT. This gives the protein CASSPLTGEVNTEAFF.